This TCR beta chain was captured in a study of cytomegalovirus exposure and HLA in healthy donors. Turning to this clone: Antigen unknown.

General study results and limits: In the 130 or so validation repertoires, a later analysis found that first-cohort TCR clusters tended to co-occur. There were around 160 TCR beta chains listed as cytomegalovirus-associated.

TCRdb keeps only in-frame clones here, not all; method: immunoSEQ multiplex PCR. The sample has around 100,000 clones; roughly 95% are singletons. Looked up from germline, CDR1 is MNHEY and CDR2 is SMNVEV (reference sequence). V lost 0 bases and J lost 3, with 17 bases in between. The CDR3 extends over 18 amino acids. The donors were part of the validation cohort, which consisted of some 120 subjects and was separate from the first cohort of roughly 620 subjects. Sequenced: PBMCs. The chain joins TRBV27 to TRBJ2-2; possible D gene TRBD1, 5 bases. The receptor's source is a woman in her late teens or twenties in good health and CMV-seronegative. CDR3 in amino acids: CASSLSFRAPRDTGELFF. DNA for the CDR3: TGTGCCAGCAGTTTATCGTTCAGGGCCCCCCGGGACACCGGGGAGCTGTTTTTT.